The next 5 T cell receptor beta chains were all read from a single sample in a study of shared clonotypes between healthy human individuals. Measured with immunoSEQ multiplex PCR; TCRdb has only the in-frame clones, and not every one. This sample has millions of clones, with about 95% found just once. It was CD45RO-negative cells, positively selected for CCR7, that made up naive CD8 cells, with terminally differentiated effector memory CD45RA+ cells excluded. The source material was naive CD8+ T cells sorted from blood. All receptors derive from a man younger than 30 in good health.

The J gene is TRBJ1-1, the V gene TRBV6-1; D is ambiguous. Germline lookup yields CDR1 MNHNS and CDR2 SASEGT. Trimming stripped 5 bases from V and 2 bases from J, with 12 bases between. The CDR3 length is 14 residues. CDR3 nucleotides: TGTGCCAGCAGTTTCGAGACGGATAACACTGAAGCTTTCTTT. It translates to CASSFETDNTEAFF.

The chain links TRBV19 to TRBJ2-1; TRBD1 is a possible D gene (6 bases). V shed 6 bases and J shed 6 bases, with 9 bases lying between them. Germline assignment: CDR1 LNHDA and CDR2 SQIVND (reference sequence). CDR3 length: 12 amino acids. The CDR3 loop is CASRLGGNEQFF. The CDR3 bases are TGTGCCAGTAGGCTAGGGGGCAATGAGCAGTTCTTC. Together with reference TRBV19 and TRBJ2-1, the CDR3 gives the full variable domain: DGGITQSPKYLFRKEGQNVTLSCEQNLNHDAMYWYRQDPGQGLRLIYYSQIVNDFQKGDIAEGYSVSREKKESFPLTVTSAQKNPTAFYLCASRLGGNEQFFGPGTRLTVL.

The chain joins TRBV6-1 to TRBJ2-3; D tentatively reads TRBD1 or TRBD2 (5 bases each). Germline loops: CDR1 MNHNS, CDR2 SASEGT. The CDR3 extends over 14 amino acids. The germline V and J ends were trimmed by 10 bases and 6 bases, with 20 bases remaining between them. The CDR3 DNA reads as TGTGCCACCACGGGGTTGGGGGTCTCGGATACGCAGTATTTT. It translates to CATTGLGVSDTQYF.

The rearrangement joins TRBV28 to TRBJ2-7, with 9 bases that match TRBD1. V dropped 3 bases and J dropped 7; count of bases not matched to a gene: 7. Germline lookup yields CDR1 MDHEN and CDR2 SYDVKM. CDR3 length: 14 amino acids. As DNA, the CDR3 is TGTGCCAGCAGTTTGGGGACAGGGATCTCGGAGCAGTACTTC. Its protein product is CASSLGTGISEQYF.

The V and J genes are TRBV28 and TRBJ2-2; perhaps TRBD1 as D (5 bases). V dropped 6 bases and J dropped 0 bases, with 14 bases sitting between them. The germline gives CDR1 MDHEN, CDR2 SYDVKM. The CDR3 is 16 residues long. The CDR3 DNA sequence: TGTGCCAGCAGCTCCTTGGGGCAAGCGAACACCGGGGAGCTGTTTTTT. This translates into CASSSLGQANTGELFF.